This is a list of T cell receptor beta chains from one sample in a study of regulatory T cells in long-lasting Graves disease. One entry per CDR3 protein results from TCRdb running MiXCR on the multiplex PCR reads. This sample has some 420,000 distinct CDR3 sequences, with around a fifth found just once. This specimen consisted of peripheral blood mononuclear cells (PBMCs), obtained when the disease was refractory, from a patient treated with antithyroid drugs. These TCRs come from a female donor with Graves disease. CDR3s include the opening cysteine and the closing phenylalanine or tryptophan. D genes are given only for firm matches. Part of the rows lack a size; the others show once, few, many or a class for expanded clones.

d_call | clone_size | j_call | v_call | cdr3_aa | cdr3_nt
NA | few | TRBJ2-7 | TRBV11-3 | CASSLGQGPTYEQYF | TGTGCCAGCAGCTTAGGGCAGGGACCGACCTACGAGCAGTACTTC
NA | few | TRBJ2-6 | TRBV24-1 | CATSEYWVSGANVLTF | TGTGCCACCAGTGAGTATTGGGTCTCTGGGGCCAACGTCCTGACTTTC
NA | NA | TRBJ2-5 | TRBV7-9 | CASSLAQREKETQYF | TGTGCCAGCAGCTTAGCCCAGCGAGAAAAAGAGACCCAGTACTTC
NA | many | TRBJ1-1 | TRBV7-9 | CASSLDLGPKAEAFF | TGTGCCAGCAGCTTAGATTTGGGGCCAAAGGCTGAAGCTTTCTTT
NA | NA | TRBJ2-2 | TRBV7-2 | CASNRGTENTGELFF | TGTGCCAGCAACCGCGGGACAGAGAACACCGGGGAGCTGTTTTTT
NA | many | TRBJ1-2 | TRBV28 | CASSSRDRYGYTF | TGTGCCAGCAGCAGCAGGGATCGCTATGGCTACACCTTC
NA | few | TRBJ1-1 | TRBV10-3 | CAISGDKTNTEAFF | TGTGCCATCAGTGGGGACAAGACGAACACTGAAGCTTTCTTT
NA | many | TRBJ1-5 | TRBV6-1 | CASSAMYSPQHF | TGTGCCAGCAGTGCGATGTATTCCCCCCAGCATTTT
TRBD1 | NA | TRBJ1-5 | TRBV19 | CASSPGQGATYSNQPQHF | TGTGCCAGTAGTCCCGGGCAGGGGGCGACTTATAGCAATCAGCCCCAGCATTTT
NA | many | TRBJ2-7 | TRBV27 | CASSFRLGFYEQYF | TGTGCCAGCAGTTTCCGTCTCGGGTTCTACGAGCAGTACTTC
NA | NA | TRBJ2-7 | TRBV3-1 | CASRYGGNEQYF | TGTGCCAGCAGATACGGAGGAAACGAGCAGTACTTC
NA | few | TRBJ2-2 | TRBV11-1 | CASSLLVGQGELFF | TGTGCCAGCAGCTTACTCGTCGGGCAGGGGGAGCTGTTTTTT
NA | many | TRBJ2-5 | TRBV12-3/TRBV12-4 | CASSPPAPAETQYF | TGTGCCAGCAGTCCCCCCGCTCCGGCAGAGACCCAGTACTTC
NA | many | TRBJ2-7 | TRBV5-6 | CASSLVGTFEQYF | TGTGCCAGCAGCTTGGTCGGGACATTCGAGCAGTACTTC
NA | NA | TRBJ1-4 | TRBV5-1 | CASSFTAREDEKLFF | TGCGCCAGCAGCTTCACCGCGAGAGAGGATGAAAAACTGTTTTTT
NA | many | TRBJ2-5 | TRBV11-2 | CASSFGTPETQYF | TGTGCCAGCAGTTTCGGGACTCCAGAGACCCAGTACTTC
NA | few | TRBJ2-5 | TRBV4-2 | CASSQDPGLGRETQYF | TGTGCCAGCAGCCAAGATCCGGGACTGGGGAGAGAGACCCAGTACTTC
TRBD1 | NA | TRBJ2-7 | TRBV6-5 | CASSYSAGQGYEQYF | TGTGCCAGCAGTTACTCGGCGGGACAGGGCTACGAGCAGTACTTC
NA | many | TRBJ1-1 | TRBV20-1 | CSASRAQTANTEAFF | TGCAGTGCGTCTAGGGCCCAGACAGCGAACACTGAAGCTTTCTTT
TRBD1 | few | TRBJ1-1 | TRBV7-2 | CASSKTGDGTEAFF | TGTGCCAGCAGCAAAACAGGGGATGGCACTGAAGCTTTCTTT
NA | NA | TRBJ1-1 | TRBV6-2/TRBV6-3 | CASSYFQGLNTEAFF | TGTGCCAGCAGTTATTTTCAGGGGCTGAACACTGAAGCTTTCTTT
NA | many | TRBJ1-6 | TRBV15 | CATSRDRNSPLHF | TGTGCCACCAGCAGAGATCGTAATTCACCCCTCCACTTT
NA | NA | TRBJ2-7 | TRBV7-2 | CASSPPEATYEQYF | TGTGCCAGCAGCCCGCCGGAAGCGACCTACGAGCAGTACTTC
TRBD2 | NA | TRBJ2-1 | TRBV12-3/TRBV12-4 | CASSLLAGALFYEQFF | TGTGCCAGCAGTTTGTTAGCGGGAGCGTTATTCTATGAGCAGTTCTTC
NA | many | TRBJ1-4 | TRBV7-8 | CASSLVRPSMDEKLFF | TGTGCCAGCAGCTTAGTCCGGCCGAGTATGGATGAAAAACTGTTTTTT
NA | NA | TRBJ2-2 | TRBV11-2 | CASKPTVNTGELFF | TGTGCCAGCAAACCGACAGTGAACACCGGGGAGCTGTTTTTT
TRBD2 | NA | TRBJ2-7 | TRBV3-1 | CASSQSAGAYEQYF | TGTGCCAGCAGCCAATCAGCGGGAGCCTACGAGCAGTACTTC
NA | few | TRBJ1-1 | TRBV27 | CASSSREVRNTEAFF | TGTGCCAGCAGTTCCAGGGAGGTGAGGAACACTGAAGCTTTCTTT
TRBD2 | NA | TRBJ2-2 | TRBV20-1 | CSARDPAGTSNTGELFF | TGCAGTGCTAGAGATCCGGCCGGGACTAGTAACACCGGGGAGCTGTTTTTT
NA | many | TRBJ1-5 | TRBV11-1 | CASSVGSGRAQAQHF | TGTGCCAGCAGCGTGGGGTCAGGGCGCGCCCAGGCCCAGCATTTT
TRBD1 | many | TRBJ2-7 | TRBV28 | CASSSPGQGAIYEQYF | TGTGCCAGCAGTTCACCGGGACAGGGGGCGATATACGAGCAGTACTTC
TRBD1 | many | TRBJ1-2 | TRBV7-9 | CASSSRGRDYGYTF | TGTGCCAGCAGCTCCAGGGGGCGCGACTATGGCTACACCTTC
NA | NA | TRBJ2-7 | TRBV28 | CASSFFSHEQYF | TGTGCCAGCAGTTTTTTCAGTCACGAGCAGTACTTC
NA | few | TRBJ2-1 | TRBV6-1 | CASRRLANANNEQFF | TGTGCCAGCAGGCGGCTTGCCAACGCCAACAATGAGCAGTTCTTC
NA | NA | TRBJ2-7 | TRBV5-1 | CASSLGQAGNEQYF | TGCGCCAGCAGCCTGGGGCAGGCTGGCAACGAGCAGTACTTC
NA | many | TRBJ1-5 | TRBV12-3/TRBV12-4 | CASSTNGDQPQHF | TGTGCCAGCAGCACTAACGGAGATCAGCCCCAGCATTTT
TRBD2 | few | TRBJ2-2 | TRBV7-9 | CATSGSGRSYAGELFF | TGTGCCACCTCGGGTAGCGGGAGAAGTTACGCCGGGGAGCTGTTTTTT
TRBD1 | many | TRBJ1-5 | TRBV7-9 | CASSTDRVQPQHF | TGTGCCAGCAGCACGGACAGGGTGCAGCCCCAGCATTTT
NA | NA | TRBJ1-3 | TRBV20-1 | CSALQGTAGNTIYF | TGCAGTGCCCTTCAGGGGACTGCTGGAAACACCATATATTTT
NA | many | TRBJ2-7 | TRBV2 | CASTPRGYEQYF | TGTGCCAGCACCCCGAGGGGTTACGAGCAGTACTTC
TRBD1 | few | TRBJ2-2 | TRBV6-1 | CASARDRGTGELFF | TGTGCCAGCGCCCGGGACAGGGGAACCGGGGAGCTGTTTTTT